This T cell receptor beta chain was sequenced in a study of PD-L1 blockade in urothelial cancer (dated by TCRdb to 2015 to 2018). Concerning the study at large: Every patient began therapy in the mid-2010s and was given atezolizumab 1,200 mg intravenously every 3 weeks. An ECOG performance status of 0 or 1 was recorded for the patients, and 0 to 3 prior chemotherapy regimens had been received by the patients. Fewer than ten patients reached durable clinical benefit, while some 19 patients did not. An exploratory multi-omic analysis was conducted of the somatic, immune and clinical correlates of response to PD-L1 blockade with atezolizumab in urothelial cancer. Some 29 patients had pretreatment blood TCR-seq, around 25 had at least one posttreatment blood collection, and around 25 had tumor TCR-seq. Durable clinical benefit meant progression-free survival longer than 6 months, and TCR features were also tested against progression-free and overall survival. Blood samples were analyzed at 3 weeks after treatment start (second dose) and at 6 weeks after treatment start. Whole exome sequencing and RNA sequencing of pretreatment tumors were performed alongside TCR sequencing in the same patients. About nine tenths of the roughly 30 patients were males with bladder-origin urothelial cancer, and about 65% of the roughly 30 reported a prior smoking history. TCR sequencing covered pretreatment tumor samples and matched, serially collected peripheral blood taken before and after atezolizumab treatment. Blood samples gave a median of around 140,000 T cells and tens of thousands of unique TCRs, with a median clonality of roughly 0.08. Study-level results and caveats: Improved progression-free and overall survival was found to be associated with pretreatment peripheral blood TCR clonality below the median. Patients with durable benefit showed greater expansion of tumor-associated TCR clones in peripheral blood 3 weeks after starting treatment (n of about 21, p = 0.022). Small sample size (n ≈ 27) and many exploratory analyses mean the results are intended to be hypothesis-generating.

Synthetic TCR analog templates were spiked into each PCR so that absolute template abundance could be estimated from read counts. Using the immunoSEQ assay, TCRbeta CDR3 regions were amplified from genomic DNA with bias-controlled V and J gene primers. Sequencing of rearranged TCRbeta segments was done at approximately 20X coverage. The paper's processing steps were these. Sequencing errors were corrected by clustering, and CDR3s were annotated against IMGT so that V, D and J genes could be assigned. Downstream analyses used only productive TCRbeta rearrangements and left out out-of-frame or stop-codon sequences. To compute clonality, Shannon entropy was normalized by the log of the number of unique productive sequences and then subtracted from one. Fisher's exact test with Benjamini-Hochberg correction, using a cutoff of adjusted p below 0.01, was how clones that differed between time points or between blood and tumor were identified. TCRdb provides this immuneACCESS table in a form limited to in-frame rearrangements. Some clones are lacking; in checked studies, under half of them reflect an unresolved V gene, and why the rest are absent is not known. D and trimming come from the DNA, and the V and J calls and clone size come from that table. The table for this sample lists about 81,000 clones; 90% to 95% of them were counted only once. The ten largest make up 8.5% to 9.5% of the sample.

The cohort comprised fewer than 35 patients with locally advanced or metastatic urothelial carcinoma treated at Memorial Sloan Kettering on a trial protocol. Peripheral blood mononuclear cells were collected pretreatment and during treatment, at between 1 and 8 total time points per patient. The Qiagen DNeasy Blood extraction kit was used to purify genomic DNA from total PBMCs and tumor samples. PBMCs were collected pretreatment and during treatment, and were isolated and stored as previously described. Points on this clone: Its antigen is unknown. Base-call qualities are not available, and no considerably larger clone is one nucleotide away.

The cysteine opens and the phenylalanine closes a CDR3 of 14 amino acids. CDR3 DNA is the only sequence kept; it has 42 bases, read in frame from the first base. Via the germline V gene (reference sequence), CDR1 is SGHNT and CDR2 YYREEE. Trimming costs V 4 bases and J 1 base, and their ends lie 10 bases apart. The TCR was taken from a man aged 55 to 70 with urothelial cancer. The sequencing used PBMCs, collected around atezolizumab (anti-PD-L1) treatment. Recombination connected TRBV5-4 to TRBJ2-3; matching of 5 bases hints at TRBD1 as the D gene. The DNA sequence is as follows: TGTGCCAGCAGCCCAGAGACAGGCACAGATACGCAGTATTTT. This is translated as CASSPETGTDTQYF.